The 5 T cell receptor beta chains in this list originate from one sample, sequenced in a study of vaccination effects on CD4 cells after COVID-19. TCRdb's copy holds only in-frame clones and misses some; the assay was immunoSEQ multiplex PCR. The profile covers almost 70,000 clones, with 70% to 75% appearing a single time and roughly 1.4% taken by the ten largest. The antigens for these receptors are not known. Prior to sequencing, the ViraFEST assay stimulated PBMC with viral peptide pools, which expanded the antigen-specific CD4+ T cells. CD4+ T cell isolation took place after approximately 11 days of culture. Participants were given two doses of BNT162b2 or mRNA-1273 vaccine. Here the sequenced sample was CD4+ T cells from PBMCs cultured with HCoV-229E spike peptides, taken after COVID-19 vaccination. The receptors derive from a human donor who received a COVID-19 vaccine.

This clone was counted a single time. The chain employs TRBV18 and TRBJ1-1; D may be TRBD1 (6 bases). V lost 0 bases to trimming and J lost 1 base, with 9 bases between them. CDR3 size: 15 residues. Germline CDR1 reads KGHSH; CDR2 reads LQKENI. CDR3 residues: CASSPPGTTNTEAFF. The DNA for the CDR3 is TGTGCCAGCTCACCACCTGGGACAACGAACACTGAAGCTTTCTTT. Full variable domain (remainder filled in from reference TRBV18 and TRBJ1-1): NAGVMQNPRHLVRRRGQEARLRCSPMKGHSHVYWYRQLPEEGLKFMVYLQKENIIDESGMPKERFSAEFPKEGPSILRIQQVVRGDSAAYFCASSPPGTTNTEAFFGQGTRLTVV.

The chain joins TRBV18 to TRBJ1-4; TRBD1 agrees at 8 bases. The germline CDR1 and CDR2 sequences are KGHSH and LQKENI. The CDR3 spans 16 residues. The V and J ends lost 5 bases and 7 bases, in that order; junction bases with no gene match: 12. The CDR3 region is CASSKSRTGPTEKLFF. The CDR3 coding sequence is TGTGCCAGCTCAAAAAGCCGGACAGGGCCTACTGAAAAACTGTTTTTT.

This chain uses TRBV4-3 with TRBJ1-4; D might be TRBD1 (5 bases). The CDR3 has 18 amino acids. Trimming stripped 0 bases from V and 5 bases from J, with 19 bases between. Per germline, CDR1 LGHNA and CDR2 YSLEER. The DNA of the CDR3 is TGCGCCAGCAGCCAAGATCGAGTTGGGGGAGGGTGGAATGAAAAACTGTTTTTT. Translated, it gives CASSQDRVGGGWNEKLFF.

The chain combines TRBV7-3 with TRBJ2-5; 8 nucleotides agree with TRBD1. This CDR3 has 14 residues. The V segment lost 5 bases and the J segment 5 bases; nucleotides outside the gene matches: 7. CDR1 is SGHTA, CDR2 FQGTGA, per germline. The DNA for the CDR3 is TGTGCCAGCAGCCCGGACAGGGACGGTGAGACCCAGTACTTC. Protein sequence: CASSPDRDGETQYF. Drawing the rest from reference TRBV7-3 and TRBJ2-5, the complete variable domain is GAGVSQTPSNKVTEKGKYVELRCDPISGHTALYWYRQSLGQGPEFLIYFQGTGAADDSGLPNDRFFAVRPEGSVSTLKIQRTERGDSAVYLCASSPDRDGETQYFGPGTRLLVL.

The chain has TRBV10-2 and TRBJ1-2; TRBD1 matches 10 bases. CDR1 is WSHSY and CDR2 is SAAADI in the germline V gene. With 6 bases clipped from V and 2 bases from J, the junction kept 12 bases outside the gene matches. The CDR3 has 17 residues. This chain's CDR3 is CASRTRDRGLSNYGYTF. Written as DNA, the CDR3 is TGCGCCAGCAGGACCCGGGACAGGGGACTCTCCAACTATGGCTACACCTTC.